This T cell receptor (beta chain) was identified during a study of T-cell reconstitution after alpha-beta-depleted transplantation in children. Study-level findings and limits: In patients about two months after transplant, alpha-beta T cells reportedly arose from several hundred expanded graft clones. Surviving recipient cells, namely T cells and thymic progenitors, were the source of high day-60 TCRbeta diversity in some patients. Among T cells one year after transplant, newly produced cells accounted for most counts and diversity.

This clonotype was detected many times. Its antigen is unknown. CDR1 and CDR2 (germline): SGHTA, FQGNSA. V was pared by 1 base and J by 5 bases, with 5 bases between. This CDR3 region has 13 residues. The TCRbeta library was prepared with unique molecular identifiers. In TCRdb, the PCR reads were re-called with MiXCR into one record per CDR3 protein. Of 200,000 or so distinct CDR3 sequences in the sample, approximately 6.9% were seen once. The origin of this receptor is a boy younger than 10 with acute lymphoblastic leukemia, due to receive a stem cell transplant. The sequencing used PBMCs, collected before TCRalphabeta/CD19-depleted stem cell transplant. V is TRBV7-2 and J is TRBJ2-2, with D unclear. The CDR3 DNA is TGTGCCAGCAGCTTAGAACGGACCGGGGAGCTGTTTTTT. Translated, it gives CASSLERTGELFF. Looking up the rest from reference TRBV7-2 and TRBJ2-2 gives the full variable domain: GAGVSQSPSNKVTEKGKDVELRCDPISGHTALYWYRQSLGQGLEFLIYFQGNSAPDKSGLPSDRFSAERTGGSVSTLTIQRTQQEDSAVYLCASSLERTGELFFGEGSRLTVL.